The T cell receptor beta chain described here comes from a study of shared clonotypes between healthy human individuals. Some clones are missing from TCRdb's copy, which holds only in-frame ones; the method was immunoSEQ multiplex PCR. The sample has 490,000 or so clones; 70% to 80% are singletons. This clone has just a few counts. The CDR3 contains 11 residues. This receptor was obtained from a middle-aged woman in good health. Some clones in this sample may be carry-over from other donors' samples. The sequenced sample was PBMCs. The chain carries TRBV21-1 and TRBJ2-7; the table assigns TRBD2, which was not confirmed against the DNA. TRBV21-1 is tagged as a pseudogene. Here the CDR3 DNA reads TGTGCCAGCAGCCCTTTCTACGAGCAGTACTTC. It translates to CASSPFYEQYF.